This T cell receptor (beta chain) appears in the sequencing data of a study of beta chain features in type 1 diabetes. In this sample, this clone turned up a few times. Its antigen is not identified. The study's findings and limits: Shorter TCRB CDR3s, moderately but significantly so, were found in Type 1 diabetes patients in all four CD4+ subsets. Fewer insertions but more deletions were seen at VDJ junctions in type 1 diabetes patients. Relative to healthy donors, patients appeared to have naive, central memory and Treg TCRB repertoires that were more similar. Unsettled here was the matter of whether HLA type influences TCRB rearrangement.

Each sorted population was over 98% pure. The CDR3 spans 13 residues. The ends were cut back, 4 bases at V and 2 bases at J, with 11 bases in the middle. Per germline, CDR1 SQVTM and CDR2 ANQGSEA. TCRB transcripts that were expressed got sequenced, as all of the isolated RNA had been reverse transcribed. The table came from immunoSEQ multiplex PCR; TCRdb's copy has only in-frame clones and leaves some out. The sample comprises 200,000 to 250,000 clones, about 15% of which are singletons, and approximately 0.018% rests with the top ten. The source of this sequence is a man younger than 45 with type 1 diabetes. The chain employs TRBV29-1 and TRBJ2-5; no definite D call. What was sequenced was naive CD4+ T cells from blood. In DNA form, the CDR3 reads TGCAGCGTTGCAACGAGTCAACAAGAGACCCAGTACTTC. It is translated as CSVATSQQETQYF.